The next 25 T cell receptor beta chains were all read from a single sample in a study of regulatory T cells in long-lasting Graves disease. Described time point: newly diagnosed GD, antithyroid drugs for less than 3 months. PBMCs provided the RNA from which the TCR library was made. With iRepertoire HTBI primers and Arm-PCR of CDR3 regions, TCR beta libraries were built. TCRdb itself ran the multiplex PCR reads through MiXCR, one entry per CDR3 protein. Counted here are hundreds of thousands of distinct CDR3 sequences, about 11% occurring once; the ten biggest clones make up 8% to 10%. These data were likewise used in another study, on T cells in Graves' hyperthyroidism and ophthalmopathy.

The sequencing used peripheral blood mononuclear cells (PBMCs), collected at new diagnosis, from a patient treated with antithyroid drugs. These receptors all stem from a woman aged 25 to 39 with Graves disease.

The rearrangement links TRBV20-1 to TRBJ2-7; the match to TRBD2 covers 10 bases. The CDR3 extends over 14 amino acids. Germline V gene sequence: CDR1 DFQATT, CDR2 SNEGSKA (reference sequence). The J segment lost 4 bases and the V segment lost 5 bases, leaving 8 bases of the junction unmatched. The CDR3 sequence: CSAQGLAVDYEQYF. The CDR3, as DNA: TGCAGTGCTCAAGGACTAGCGGTGGATTACGAGCAGTACTTC.

This clonotype occurred many times. The chain has TRBV29-1 and TRBJ2-1, with no clear D. The CDR3 extends over 12 amino acids. Trimming took off 3 bases at V and 4 bases at J, with 7 bases between the two ends. Germline V lookup: CDR1 SQVTM, CDR2 ANQGSEA. The CDR3 is CSVEARYNEQFF. The CDR3 region has the DNA TGCAGCGTTGAGGCCCGTTACAATGAGCAGTTCTTC.

This clonotype has at least ten counts. The rearrangement uses TRBV10-2 and TRBJ2-7; 7 bases match TRBD2. The J segment lost 3 bases and the V segment lost 4 bases, leaving 15 bases of the junction unmatched. This CDR3 spans 17 amino acids. CDR1 and CDR2 from the germline V gene are WSHSY and SAAADI. CDR3 sequence (DNA): TGCGCCAGCAGTGTCCACTATCGGGCTAGCGGACGCTACGAGCAGTACTTC. This translates into CASSVHYRASGRYEQYF.

This clonotype came up many times. V gene TRBV2 combines with J gene TRBJ2-2; D uncertain. Germline V gene lookup returns CDR1 SNHLY and CDR2 FYNNEI. The CDR3 runs to 13 residues. V lost 8 bases, J lost 1 base, and 8 bases lay in between. The CDR3 bases are TGTGCCAGCTACTCCGTGAACACCGGGGAGCTGTTTTTT. Its protein product is CASYSVNTGELFF.

This clonotype has at least ten counts. The chain's CDR3 is CASNPTGAQETQYF. In DNA form, the CDR3 reads TGTGCCAGCAACCCGACCGGCGCCCAAGAGACCCAGTACTTC. This chain links TRBV28 with TRBJ2-5; no reliable D call. The CDR3 has 14 residues. V shed 7 bases and J shed 1 base, with 13 bases lying between them. Germline V gene data show CDR1 as MDHEN and CDR2 as SYDVKM. Full variable domain (rest looked up from reference TRBV28 and TRBJ2-5): DVKVTQSSRYLVKRTGEKVFLECVQDMDHENMFWYRQDPGLGLRLIYFSYDVKMKEKGDIPEGYSVSREKKERFSLILESASTNQTSMYLCASNPTGAQETQYFGPGTRLLVL.

Ten or more counts support this clonotype. The chain couples TRBV15 to TRBJ1-1; TRBD1 might be the D (6 bases). The germline V gene has CDR1 LNHNV and CDR2 YYDKDF (reference sequence). The V end was cut by 4 bases, the J end by 1 base, with 19 bases between. This CDR3 is 17 amino acids long. CDR3 amino acids: CATSTNLRGRRNTEAFF. The CDR3 coding sequence is TGTGCCACCAGCACCAACCTGCGGGGGCGGAGGAACACTGAAGCTTTCTTT.

This clonotype has ten or more counts. This sequence joins TRBV2 and TRBJ2-7; D remains ambiguous. This CDR3 region has 14 residues. Looked up from germline, CDR1 is SNHLY and CDR2 is FYNNEI. Trimming removed 0 bases from V and 1 base from J, with 7 bases in between. CDR3 sequence (DNA): TGTGCCAGCAGTGAAGCCCCGATTTCCTACGAGCAGTACTTC. Its translation: CASSEAPISYEQYF.

This chain uses TRBV5-4 with TRBJ2-1; 13 bases agree with TRBD2. The length of the CDR3 is 19 residues. Germline CDR1 reads SGHNT; CDR2 reads YYREEE (reference sequence). Trimming at V came to 2 bases and at J to 0 bases, leaving 8 bases not matched to a gene. The CDR3 region has the DNA TGTGCCAGCAGCTTCAGCGTGACTAGCGGGAGGAGCTCCTACAATGAGCAGTTCTTC. Translated, it gives CASSFSVTSGRSSYNEQFF.

This clonotype appeared a few times. The chain has TRBV7-9 and TRBJ1-4; the D is unclear. V lost 5 bases and J lost 7, with 20 bases in between. Germline V lookup: CDR1 SEHNR, CDR2 FQNEAQ (reference sequence). The CDR3 extends over 16 amino acids. CDR3 protein: CASSRSQDQLSEKLFF. The CDR3 DNA reads as TGTGCCAGCAGCCGTAGTCAGGACCAACTGAGTGAAAAACTGTTTTTT.

This clonotype has ten or more counts. The chain recombines TRBV5-1 with TRBJ1-1, with unresolved D. The germline V gene encodes CDR1 SGHRS and CDR2 YFSETQ. The CDR3 totals 15 residues. V lost 3 bases and J lost 1, with 13 bases in between. CDR3 nucleotides: TGCGCCAGCAGCTCGACCCCGGGTGGGAACACTGAAGCTTTCTTT. This translates into CASSSTPGGNTEAFF.

This clonotype came up many times. The V and J genes are TRBV3-1 and TRBJ2-1; D uncertain. CDR3 size: 16 residues. V was trimmed by 1 base and J by 3 bases, leaving 13 bases between them. Germline V CDR1 and CDR2: LGHDT, YNNKEL (reference sequence). The CDR3 spells CASSQGEIPFYNEQFF. The CDR3 DNA sequence: TGTGCCAGCAGCCAAGGAGAGATTCCCTTCTACAATGAGCAGTTCTTC.

Of note for this clonotype: Possible read error: a much larger clone is one base away. The conserved phenylalanine or tryptophan is not found at the CDR3 terminus, so this likely reflects a read error. The chain combines TRBV30 with TRBJ2-1, with 12 bases identical to TRBD2. The CDR3 has 13 residues. Germline values: CDR1 GTSNPN, CDR2 SVGIG (reference sequence). With V trimmed by 3 bases and J by 6 bases, 0 bases remained unmatched. Here the CDR3 reads CAWRLAGGNEQFL. DNA of the CDR3: TGTGCCTGGAGACTAGCGGGAGGCAATGAGCAGTTCCTC.

The chain joins TRBV6-1 to TRBJ1-1; D is unclear. With 8 bases removed from V and 0 bases from J, the gap between germline ends came to 10 bases. CDR1 and CDR2 (germline): MNHNS, SASEGT. The CDR3 totals 13 residues. CDR3 DNA: TGTGCCAGCGGCACCCTGGTGAACACTGAAGCTTTCTTT. It codes for CASGTLVNTEAFF.

This clonotype appeared a single time. The junction does not match germline at one end; this may be a read error. The J gene is TRBJ2-2, the V gene TRBV14; D is uncertain. The CDR3 runs to 16 residues. Germline V CDR1 and CDR2: SGHDN, FVKESK. The CDR3 here is CASIQVWQTNTGELFF. In nucleotides, the CDR3 is TGTGCCAGCATCCAAGTGTGGCAGACTAACACCGGGGAGCTGTTTTTT.

This sequence joins TRBV4-3 and TRBJ1-1; the D gene is possibly TRBD1 (6 bases). Per the germline V gene, CDR1 is LGHNA and CDR2 is YSLEER. The CDR3 consists of 16 residues. V was cut by 0 bases and J by 0 bases, with 11 bases left in between. The CDR3, as DNA: TGCGCCAGCAGCCAAGAATTAGCAGGGGTGAACACTGAAGCTTTCTTT. Protein: CASSQELAGVNTEAFF.

This clonotype was recorded a few times. The J gene is TRBJ1-3, the V gene TRBV18; 8 nucleotides align to TRBD1. This CDR3 has 18 residues. Germline CDR1 reads KGHSH; CDR2 reads LQKENI. With V trimmed by 3 bases and J by 1 base, 11 bases remained unmatched. This CDR3 is CASSPSRQGKSSGNTIYF. CDR3 DNA: TGTGCCAGCTCACCCTCCCGACAGGGGAAGTCGTCTGGAAACACCATATATTTT.

V and J are TRBV6-2 or TRBV6-3 and TRBJ2-3; 7 positions agree with TRBD2. V shed 5 bases and J 5 bases; nucleotides not matched to a gene: 4. CDR1 is MNHEY and CDR2 is SVGEGT in the germline V gene. The CDR3 is 13 residues long. This chain's CDR3 is CASSQRTRDTQYF. In nucleotides, the CDR3 is TGTGCCAGCAGTCAACGGACTAGAGATACGCAGTATTTT.

There are many counts of this clonotype. This sequence joins TRBV9 and TRBJ1-1; D may be TRBD1 (5 bases). Trimming took 5 bases from V and 0 from J, leaving 17 bases between them. CDR3 length: 16 residues. Germline V gene lookup returns CDR1 SGDLS and CDR2 YYNGEE. The CDR3 here is CASSSSFSGLNTEAFF. CDR3 nucleotides: TGTGCCAGCAGTTCCTCCTTTTCGGGGCTGAACACTGAAGCTTTCTTT.

As concerns this clonotype: With a much larger clone just one base away, this may be a read error. This chain links TRBV11-3 with TRBJ2-1; the D is unclear. V lost 4 bases, J lost 8 bases, and 12 bases lay in between. The CDR3 loop spans 13 amino acids. The germline gives CDR1 SGHNT, CDR2 YENEEA. The CDR3 DNA sequence: TGTGCCAGCAGCTCCGGAGAGTACGATGAGCAGTTCTTC. Translated, it gives CASSSGEYDEQFF.

This clonotype came up many times. This chain uses TRBV2 with TRBJ2-1; the match to TRBD1 covers 7 bases. The CDR3 has 15 amino acids. V shed 0 bases, J shed 5 bases, and the junction held 4 bases outside the gene matches. From germline, CDR1 is SNHLY and CDR2 FYNNEI. The chain's CDR3 is CASSEAWDRNNEQFF. The CDR3 DNA follows: TGTGCCAGCAGTGAAGCCTGGGACAGAAACAATGAGCAGTTCTTC.

This clonotype was picked up many times. The chain uses TRBV20-1 and TRBJ2-7; tentatively, D is TRBD1 (6 bases). Trimming took 2 bases from V and 4 from J, leaving 15 bases between them. Looked up from germline, CDR1 is DFQATT and CDR2 is SNEGSKA (reference sequence). This CDR3 comprises 14 residues. The CDR3, as DNA: TGCAGTGCTAGACAACCGGGACAAAGTTACGAGCAGTACTTC. It yields the protein CSARQPGQSYEQYF.

Concerning this clonotype: At one boundary the junction diverges from the germline segment, which might be a read error. This sequence joins TRBV6-9 and TRBJ1-5, with 7 bases lining up with TRBD1. Germline lookup yields CDR1 MNHGY and CDR2 SVAAGI. The CDR3 extends over 17 amino acids. The CDR3 protein is CASSYSQVGTARAPQRF. In nucleotides, the CDR3 is TGTGCCAGCAGTTACTCTCAGGTCGGGACAGCCCGTGCGCCCCAGCGTTTT.

This clonotype was found many times. The chain carries TRBV3-1 and TRBJ2-3; 7 bases are a match to TRBD2. Germline-derived CDR1 and CDR2 are LGHDT and YNNKEL (reference sequence). The CDR3 is 19 residues long. V dropped 0 bases and J dropped 2; count of bases not matched to a gene: 14. The CDR3 protein is CASSQDLREGRENTDTQYF. In DNA, the CDR3 is TGTGCCAGCAGCCAAGATCTACGCGAGGGGCGGGAGAACACAGATACGCAGTATTTT.

The table lists this clonotype with many counts. CDR3 in amino acids: CASSPSAGTTEAFF. In DNA, the CDR3 is TGTGCCAGCAGCCCGTCGGCAGGGACAACTGAAGCTTTCTTT. The chain joins TRBV7-3 to TRBJ1-1, with a weak D call TRBD1 (6 bases). The germline CDR1 and CDR2 sequences are SGHTA and FQGTGA. The CDR3 sequence is 14 residues long. V shed 5 bases and J shed 5 bases, with 15 bases lying between them.

Many counts were recorded for this clonotype. The gene calls are TRBV2 and TRBJ1-1, with TRBD1 identical over 8 bases. This CDR3 comprises 15 residues. J lost 3 bases, V lost 1 base, and 4 bases had no gene match. The germline CDR1 and CDR2 sequences are SNHLY and FYNNEI. CDR3 DNA: TGTGCCAGCAGTGAAGGTCGGACAGGGCACACTGAAGCTTTCTTT. Translation: CASSEGRTGHTEAFF.